Below, 32 T cell receptor beta chains from the same sample are listed, as sequenced in a study of blood T cell repertoires in COVID-19. Only in-frame clones appear in the TCRdb table, and some are missing; sequencing was by immunoSEQ multiplex PCR. The table includes roughly 330,000 clones, around 89% detected once. Sequenced sample: peripheral blood. These receptors were taken from a woman in her fifties or sixties with active or convalescent COVID-19.

The chain employs TRBV5-4 and TRBJ2-1; a weak D match, TRBD1 (7 bases). The CDR3 spans 14 residues. Germline CDR1 is SGHNT and CDR2 is YYREEE (reference sequence). Trimming took off 0 bases at V and 9 bases at J, with 13 bases between the two ends. The CDR3 loop is CASSLARQGGEQFF. The CDR3, as DNA: TGTGCCAGCAGCTTGGCTCGACAGGGAGGTGAGCAGTTCTTC.

The chain employs TRBV7-8 and TRBJ1-3; possibly TRBD1 for D (5 bases). The CDR3 is 15 residues long. Trimming removed 1 base from V and 2 bases from J, with 9 bases in between. Germline CDR1 reads SGHVS; CDR2 reads FQNEAQ. The CDR3 region is CASSLEAQAGNTIYF. The CDR3, as DNA: TGTGCCAGCAGCTTAGAGGCACAGGCTGGAAACACCATATATTTT.

The chain links TRBV2 to TRBJ1-2; tentatively, D is TRBD1 (6 bases). CDR3 length: 12 amino acids. The V gene lost 9 bases and the J gene lost 4 bases, with 12 bases spanning the gap. The germline V gene has CDR1 SNHLY and CDR2 FYNNEI. The CDR3 region has the DNA TGTGCCAGTGGACAGCACACCTATGGCTACACCTTC. Its protein product is CASGQHTYGYTF.

This clone was recorded only once. The chain has TRBV2 and TRBJ1-1, with a tentative D call TRBD1 (6 bases). The CDR3 consists of 13 residues. CDR1 is SNHLY and CDR2 is FYNNEI in the germline V gene. The V and J ends lost 8 bases and 4 bases respectively, with 14 bases between them. In nucleotides, the CDR3 is TGTGCCAGCCTACAGGGCGGGGGCACTGAAGCTTTCTTT. Its protein product is CASLQGGGTEAFF.

The chain has TRBV29-1 and TRBJ2-2, with TRBD1 matching 7 bases. The J segment lost 4 bases and the V segment lost 7 bases, leaving 9 bases of the junction unmatched. From germline, CDR1 is SQVTM and CDR2 ANQGSEA. This CDR3 region has 14 residues. CDR3 sequence: CSGRQGTTTGELFF. The CDR3 bases are TGCAGCGGAAGACAGGGCACGACCACCGGGGAGCTGTTTTTT.

The chain is built from TRBV29-1 and TRBJ1-1, with TRBD1 identical over 7 bases. Trimming removed 7 bases from V and 1 base from J; junction bases left unmatched: 12. CDR1 and CDR2 (germline): SQVTM, ANQGSEA. The CDR3 sequence is 15 residues long. The CDR3 sequence: CSARGSPGGNTEAFF. As DNA, the CDR3 is TGCAGCGCTAGGGGTTCACCAGGGGGGAACACTGAAGCTTTCTTT. Based on the CDR3 plus reference TRBV29-1 and TRBJ1-1, the full variable domain is SAVISQKPSRDICQRGTSLTIQCQVDSQVTMMFWYRQQPGQSLTLIATANQGSEATYESGFVIDKFPISRPNLTFSTLTVSNMSPEDSSIYLCSARGSPGGNTEAFFGQGTRLTVV.

V gene TRBV25-1 combines with J gene TRBJ1-5; 7 bases line up with TRBD1. Germline V gives CDR1 MGHDK, CDR2 SYGVNS. The ends lost 2 bases at V and 4 bases at J; junction bases unmatched: 5. This CDR3 has 15 amino acids. For the CDR3, the DNA is TGTGCCAGCAGTGAACCGGGACAGCAGAATCAGCCCCAGCATTTT. As protein: CASSEPGQQNQPQHF.

This chain connects TRBV28 to TRBJ1-5; D remains ambiguous. The germline V gene has CDR1 MDHEN and CDR2 SYDVKM. CDR3 length: 14 amino acids. Trimming shortened V by 6 bases and J by 5 bases, and 14 bases separated the two germline ends. The CDR3 sequence is CASSSAGGYQPQHF. DNA of the CDR3: TGTGCCAGCAGCTCCGCGGGAGGTTATCAGCCCCAGCATTTT.

The V gene is TRBV7-2, the J gene TRBJ2-7, with 8 positions matching TRBD2. J gave up 3 bases and V 0 bases, and 7 bases lay outside the gene matches. This CDR3 has 16 amino acids. In germline, CDR1 is SGHTA, CDR2 FQGNSA. The CDR3 sequence: CASSLASGAQSYEQYF. CDR3 in DNA: TGTGCCAGCAGCTTAGCTAGCGGGGCTCAAAGCTACGAGCAGTACTTC.

The V and J genes are TRBV13 and TRBJ2-5, with D perhaps matching TRBD2 (5 bases). This CDR3 has 17 residues. Trimming took off 4 bases at V and 1 base at J, with 19 bases between the two ends. Germline V gene lookup returns CDR1 PRHDT and CDR2 FYEKMQ (reference sequence). The CDR3 DNA reads TGTGCCAGCAGCTCCTTACTAGGACCCCCAGTCCAAGAGACCCAGTACTTC. This codes for CASSSLLGPPVQETQYF.

The chain's CDR3 is CASSTRHLEAFF. DNA for the CDR3: TGTGCCAGCAGTACCAGACATCTAGAAGCTTTCTTT. The rearrangement uses TRBV28 and TRBJ1-1; D is ambiguous. Trimming stripped 5 bases from V and 8 bases from J, with 12 bases between. CDR1 and CDR2 (germline): MDHEN, SYDVKM. CDR3 size: 12 residues.

The V gene is TRBV5-1, the J gene TRBJ2-3; 9 nucleotides line up with TRBD2. The CDR3 is 16 residues long. V trimming: 5 bases; J trimming: 6 bases; junction bases outside the gene matches: 13. Germline V CDR1 and CDR2: SGHRS, YFSETQ. CDR3 DNA: TGCGCCAGCAGGGGGACTAAGGGACTAGCTTACGATACGCAGTATTTT. Its translation: CASRGTKGLAYDTQYF.

This clone was found once. The rearrangement links TRBV10-3 to TRBJ2-2, with D perhaps matching TRBD1 (6 bases). The CDR3 is 14 amino acids. V was cut by 4 bases and J by 6 bases, with 12 bases left in between. CDR1 ENHRY and CDR2 SYGVKD come from the germline V gene. CDR3 sequence reads: CAISADRSPGELFF. The CDR3 nucleotides are TGTGCCATCAGTGCAGACAGGTCCCCCGGGGAGCTGTTTTTT.

The chain couples TRBV21-1 to TRBJ1-2. TRBV21-1 is shown as a pseudogene. This CDR3 has 11 residues. CDR3 in amino acids: CASSPRYGYTF. The CDR3 nucleotides read TGTGCCAGCAGCCCCCGGTATGGCTACACCTTC.

The chain couples TRBV6-2 or TRBV6-3 to TRBJ1-2; a weak D match, TRBD1 (5 bases). CDR3 length: 14 amino acids. V lost 5 bases, J lost 3 bases, and 13 bases lay in between. Germline assignment: CDR1 MNHEY and CDR2 SVGEGT. The CDR3 loop is CASSPGLLDYGYTF. The CDR3 DNA is TGTGCCAGCAGTCCGGGACTGCTCGACTATGGCTACACCTTC.

The chain recombines TRBV30 with TRBJ2-3; maybe TRBD1 (6 bases). Germline V gene sequence: CDR1 GTSNPN, CDR2 SVGIG (reference sequence). V dropped 8 bases and J dropped 11 bases, with 14 bases sitting between them. The CDR3 runs 10 residues. The CDR3 region is CATTGLRQYF. The CDR3 DNA sequence: TGTGCCACCACAGGGCTTAGGCAGTATTTT.

J is TRBJ2-7 and V is TRBV14; D is possibly TRBD1 (5 bases). The length of the CDR3 is 15 residues. Germline loops: CDR1 SGHDN, CDR2 FVKESK. Trimming left V 0 bases short and J 3 bases short, with 12 bases between. The CDR3 loop reads CASSQDHRTRYEQYF. In DNA, the CDR3 is TGTGCCAGCAGCCAAGATCACAGGACCCGCTACGAGCAGTACTTC.

The gene calls are TRBV7-9 and TRBJ1-2; a weak D match, TRBD1 (6 bases). This CDR3 has 13 residues. CDR1 SEHNR and CDR2 FQNEAQ come from the germline V gene (reference sequence). V shed 1 base and J shed 4 bases, with 7 bases lying between them. The CDR3 nucleotides read TGTGCCAGCAGCTTAGGGACAGCCTATGGCTACACCTTC. Protein sequence: CASSLGTAYGYTF.

The CDR3 region is CASSQEWGHYEQYF. In DNA, the CDR3 is TGTGCCAGCAGCCAAGAATGGGGACACTACGAGCAGTACTTC. The chain combines TRBV14 with TRBJ2-7; possibly TRBD1 for D (6 bases). The CDR3 has 14 amino acids. Per germline, CDR1 SGHDN and CDR2 FVKESK. The V end was cut by 0 bases, the J end by 3 bases, with 9 bases between.

The chain has TRBV7-3 and TRBJ2-3, with 11 bases lining up with TRBD2. CDR1 and CDR2 (germline): SGHTA, FQGTGA. V gave up 2 bases and J gave up 1 base; unmatched junction bases: 2. The CDR3 covers 16 residues. The DNA of the CDR3 is TGTGCCAGCAGCTTAGGTAGCGGGGGGGGCACAGATACGCAGTATTTT. As protein: CASSLGSGGGTDTQYF.

CDR3 sequence: CASSLGGSGLAETQYF. CDR3 nucleotide sequence: TGCGCCAGCAGCTTGGGAGGGTCGGGACTAGCGGAGACCCAGTACTTC. V and J are TRBV5-1 and TRBJ2-5; 10 nucleotides align to TRBD2. The CDR3 length is 16 residues. J gave up 5 bases and V 0 bases, and 7 bases lay outside the gene matches. Germline V gene data show CDR1 as SGHRS and CDR2 as YFSETQ.

The V gene is TRBV7-6, the J gene TRBJ1-6; a weak D match, TRBD1 (6 bases). The ends were cut back, 2 bases at V and 5 bases at J, with 13 bases in the middle. Germline V lookup: CDR1 SGHVS, CDR2 FNYEAQ. CDR3 length equals 16 residues. The chain's CDR3 is CASSLPGRGHNSPLHF. DNA of the CDR3: TGTGCCAGCAGCTTACCCGGCAGGGGCCATAATTCACCCCTCCACTTT.

V and J are TRBV11-2 and TRBJ2-5; tentative D call: TRBD1 (7 bases). Trimming cost V 0 bases and J 5 bases, with 13 bases left between them. Germline V gene sequence: CDR1 SGHAT, CDR2 FQNNGV. The CDR3 is 15 amino acids. The CDR3 is CASSLDGQGGETQYF. The CDR3 DNA is TGTGCCAGCAGCTTAGATGGGCAGGGGGGTGAGACCCAGTACTTC.

The CDR3 DNA is TGTGCCAGCAGCTCCGGACAGGGGTGGACAGATACGCAGTATTTT. This translates into CASSSGQGWTDTQYF. The chain couples TRBV28 to TRBJ2-3; TRBD1 aligns across 9 bases. CDR1 MDHEN and CDR2 SYDVKM come from the germline V gene. The V segment lost 6 bases and the J segment 3 bases; nucleotides outside the gene matches: 7. The CDR3 has 15 residues. Filled out from reference TRBV28 and TRBJ2-3, the complete variable domain reads DVKVTQSSRYLVKRTGEKVFLECVQDMDHENMFWYRQDPGLGLRLIYFSYDVKMKEKGDIPEGYSVSREKKERFSLILESASTNQTSMYLCASSSGQGWTDTQYFGPGTRLTVL.

This clone was observed a few times. V gene TRBV7-9 combines with J gene TRBJ1-2, with 7 positions matching TRBD1. This CDR3 spans 14 amino acids. J lost 3 bases, V lost 5 bases, and 6 bases had no gene match. Germline-derived CDR1 and CDR2 are SEHNR and FQNEAQ (reference sequence). The CDR3 coding sequence is TGTGCCAGCAGCCCCGGACAGGCGCACTATGGCTACACCTTC. Amino acids: CASSPGQAHYGYTF. Supplemented by reference TRBV7-9 and TRBJ1-2, the full variable domain reads DTGVSQNPRHKITKRGQNVTFRCDPISEHNRLYWYRQTLGQGPEFLTYFQNEAQLEKSRLLSDRFSAERPKGSFSTLEIQRTEQGDSAMYLCASSPGQAHYGYTFGSGTRLTVV.

The chain uses TRBV5-1 and TRBJ1-6; D uncertain. The CDR3 has 15 residues. Trimming removed 0 bases from V and 10 bases from J, with 14 bases in between. The germline V gene has CDR1 SGHRS and CDR2 YFSETQ. CDR3 sequence reads: CASSLAGSGRSPLHF. In nucleotides, the CDR3 is TGCGCCAGCAGCTTGGCGGGGTCGGGGAGGTCACCCCTCCACTTT.

V is TRBV6-5 and J is TRBJ1-2; D perhaps matches TRBD1 (6 bases). The germline V and J ends were trimmed by 2 bases and 3 bases, with 16 bases remaining between them. The CDR3 extends over 16 amino acids. Germline-derived CDR1 and CDR2 are MNHEY and SVGAGI. The CDR3 spells CASSYGWTEYHYGYTF. The CDR3, as DNA: TGTGCCAGCAGTTACGGGTGGACAGAGTATCACTATGGCTACACCTTC.

The rearrangement uses TRBV18 and TRBJ2-5, with TRBD1 identical over 7 bases. V gave up 5 bases and J gave up 1 base; unmatched junction bases: 4. The CDR3 has 14 residues. The germline V gene encodes CDR1 KGHSH and CDR2 LQKENI. CDR3 in DNA: TGTGCCAGCTCAGTTCGACAGGGCCAAGAGACCCAGTACTTC. Its protein is CASSVRQGQETQYF.

This chain uses TRBV25-1 with TRBJ1-2, with 10 bases fitting TRBD1. Trimming took 8 bases from V and 5 from J; bases not matched to a gene: 8. This CDR3 region has 14 residues. Germline V gene sequence: CDR1 MGHDK, CDR2 SYGVNS. The CDR3 spells CASSRTGGDYGYTF. In nucleotides, the CDR3 is TGTGCCAGCTCTAGGACAGGGGGAGATTATGGCTACACCTTC.

This clone was counted a single time. V is TRBV27 and J is TRBJ2-3, with TRBD2 identical over 8 bases. Germline assignment: CDR1 MNHEY and CDR2 SMNVEV (reference sequence). With V trimmed by 7 bases and J by 5 bases, 11 bases remained unmatched. The CDR3 covers 15 residues. The CDR3 DNA is TGTGCCAGCAAGAAAGGGACTAGTGGGGGAGATACGCAGTATTTT. Amino acid sequence: CASKKGTSGGDTQYF.

The chain links TRBV6-2 or TRBV6-3 to TRBJ1-2, with a possible D match to TRBD1 (5 bases). Per germline, CDR1 MNHEY and CDR2 SVGEGT. Trimming left V 5 bases short and J 5 bases short, with 18 bases between. The CDR3 loop spans 15 amino acids. CDR3 nucleotides: TGTGCCAGCAGTCAAAGGGGCACCATGTCGTATGGCTACACCTTC. Protein: CASSQRGTMSYGYTF.

The rearrangement uses TRBV13 and TRBJ2-1, with no clear D. V was trimmed by 4 bases and J by 3 bases, leaving 13 bases between them. The germline V gene encodes CDR1 PRHDT and CDR2 FYEKMQ (reference sequence). The CDR3 has 15 amino acids. The CDR3 sequence: CASSSSTEHYNEQFF. CDR3 bases: TGTGCCAGCAGCTCGTCCACAGAACACTACAATGAGCAGTTCTTC.